This entry is about one TCR beta chain. The sample originates from a study of T cell responses to AZD1222 COVID-19 vaccine. Trimming stripped 0 bases from V and 1 base from J, with 13 bases between. The CDR3 runs 16 residues. Germline CDR1 is SGDLS and CDR2 is YYNGEE. Generated by immunoSEQ multiplex PCR, the TCRdb table keeps only in-frame clones and is missing some. The table shows roughly 140,000 clones, with around 91% occurring only once. The J gene is TRBJ1-2, the V gene TRBV9; D gene unclear. The input for sequencing was peripheral blood, taken on day 0 of AZD1222 vaccination. This TCR derives from an adult in good health. The CDR3 DNA follows: TGTGCCAGCAGCGTAGGTGGAGGGTTACATAACTATGGCTACACCTTC. Amino acid sequence: CASSVGGGLHNYGYTF.